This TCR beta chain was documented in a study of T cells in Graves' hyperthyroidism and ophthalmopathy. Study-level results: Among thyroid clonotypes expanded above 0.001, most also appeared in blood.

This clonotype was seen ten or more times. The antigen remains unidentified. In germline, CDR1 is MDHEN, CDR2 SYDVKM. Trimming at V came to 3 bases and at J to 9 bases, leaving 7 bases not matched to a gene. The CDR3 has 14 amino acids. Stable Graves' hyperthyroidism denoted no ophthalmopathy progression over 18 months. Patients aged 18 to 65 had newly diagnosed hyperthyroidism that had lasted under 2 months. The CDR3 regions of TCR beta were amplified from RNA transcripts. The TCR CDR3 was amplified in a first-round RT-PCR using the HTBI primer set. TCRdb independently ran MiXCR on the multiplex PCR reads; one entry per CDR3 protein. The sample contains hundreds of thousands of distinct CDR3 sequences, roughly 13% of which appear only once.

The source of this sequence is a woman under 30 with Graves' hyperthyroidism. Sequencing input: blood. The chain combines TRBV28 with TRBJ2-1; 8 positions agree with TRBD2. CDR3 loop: CASSFSGGAGEQFF. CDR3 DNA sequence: TGTGCCAGCAGTTTCTCGGGGGGGGCTGGTGAGCAGTTCTTC.